This T cell receptor beta chain was sequenced during a study of T-cell memory formation after mild COVID-19. Between the trimmed V and J ends, which lost 4 bases and 6 bases, there was a span of 5 bases. The CDR3 consists of 10 residues. CDR1 and CDR2 from the germline V gene are SQVTM and ANQGSEA. This clonotype was detected many times. TCRdb reprocessed the 5' RACE reads via MiXCR and lists one record per CDR3 protein. The sample has roughly 620,000 distinct CDR3 sequences; about a sixth are singletons. V is TRBV29-1 and J is TRBJ2-3, with unresolved D. The TCR originated in an adult woman who had mild COVID-19 (a few samples of this study predate the infection). Cell type and time point are not known. The sequencing sample was made of PBMCs or a T cell subset sorted from them (not recorded which). The CDR3 sequence is CSVGTDTQYF. CDR3 nucleotide sequence: TGCAGCGTTGGAACCGATACGCAGTATTTT.